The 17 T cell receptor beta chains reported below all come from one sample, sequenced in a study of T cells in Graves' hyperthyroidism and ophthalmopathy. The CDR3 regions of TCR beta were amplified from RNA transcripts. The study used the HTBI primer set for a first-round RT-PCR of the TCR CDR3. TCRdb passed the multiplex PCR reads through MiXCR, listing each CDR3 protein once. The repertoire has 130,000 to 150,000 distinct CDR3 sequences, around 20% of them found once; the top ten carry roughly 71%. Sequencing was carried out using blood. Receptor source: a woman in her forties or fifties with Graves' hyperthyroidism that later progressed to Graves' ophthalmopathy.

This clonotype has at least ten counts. The CDR3 reads CASSQGVSGILLNTEAFF. The CDR3 DNA is TGTGCCAGCAGCCAAGGAGTATCCGGAATCCTTTTGAACACTGAAGCTTTCTTT. This sequence joins TRBV3-1 and TRBJ1-1; D is unclear. The germline V and J ends were trimmed by 1 base and 0 bases, with 18 bases remaining between them. This CDR3 region has 18 residues. The germline V gene encodes CDR1 LGHDT and CDR2 YNNKEL (reference sequence).

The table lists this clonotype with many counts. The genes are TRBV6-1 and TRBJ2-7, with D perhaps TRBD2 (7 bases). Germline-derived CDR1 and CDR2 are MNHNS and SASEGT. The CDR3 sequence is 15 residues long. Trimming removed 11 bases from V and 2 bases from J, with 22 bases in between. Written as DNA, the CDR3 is TGTGCCGCCCGAGGCGGGGGAGGGGGAACCTACGAGCAGTACTTC. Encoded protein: CAARGGGGGTYEQYF.

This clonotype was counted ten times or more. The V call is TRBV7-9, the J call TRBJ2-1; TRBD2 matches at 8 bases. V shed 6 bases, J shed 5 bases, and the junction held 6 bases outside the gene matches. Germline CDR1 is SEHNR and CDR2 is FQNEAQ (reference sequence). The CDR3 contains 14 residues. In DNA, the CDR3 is TGTGCCAGCAGACGTAGCGGGGACAACAATGAGCAGTTCTTC. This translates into CASRRSGDNNEQFF.

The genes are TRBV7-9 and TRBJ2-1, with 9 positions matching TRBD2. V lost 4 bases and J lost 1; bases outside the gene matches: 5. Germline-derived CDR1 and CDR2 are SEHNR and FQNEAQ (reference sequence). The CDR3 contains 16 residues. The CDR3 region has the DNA TGTGCCAGCAGCTCGCGGACTAGCGCATCCTACAATGAGCAGTTCTTC. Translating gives CASSSRTSASYNEQFF. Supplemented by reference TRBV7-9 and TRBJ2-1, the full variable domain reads DTGVSQNPRHKITKRGQNVTFRCDPISEHNRLYWYRQTLGQGPEFLTYFQNEAQLEKSRLLSDRFSAERPKGSFSTLEIQRTEQGDSAMYLCASSSRTSASYNEQFFGPGTRLTVL.

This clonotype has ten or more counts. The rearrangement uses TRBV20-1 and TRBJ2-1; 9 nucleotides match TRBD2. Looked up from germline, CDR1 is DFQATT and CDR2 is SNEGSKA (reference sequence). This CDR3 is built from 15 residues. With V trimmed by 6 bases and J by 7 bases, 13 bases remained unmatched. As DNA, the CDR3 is TGCAGTGCCGTAGGGGGCGGGAGGGCCAGAAATGAGCAGTTCTTC. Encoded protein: CSAVGGGRARNEQFF.

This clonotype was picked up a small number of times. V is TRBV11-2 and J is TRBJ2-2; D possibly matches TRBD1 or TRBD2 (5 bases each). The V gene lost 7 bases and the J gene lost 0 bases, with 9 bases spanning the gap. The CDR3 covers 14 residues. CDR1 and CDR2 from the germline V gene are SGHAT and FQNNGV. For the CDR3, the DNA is TGTGCCAGCAATAGGGGAGCGAACACCGGGGAGCTGTTTTTT. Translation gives CASNRGANTGELFF.

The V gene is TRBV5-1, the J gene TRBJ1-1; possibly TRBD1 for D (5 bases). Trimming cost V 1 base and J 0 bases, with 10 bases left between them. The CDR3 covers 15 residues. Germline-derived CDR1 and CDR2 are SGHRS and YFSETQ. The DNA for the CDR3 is TGCGCCAGCAGCTTGCCGGCAGGGATGAACACTGAAGCTTTCTTT. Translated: CASSLPAGMNTEAFF.

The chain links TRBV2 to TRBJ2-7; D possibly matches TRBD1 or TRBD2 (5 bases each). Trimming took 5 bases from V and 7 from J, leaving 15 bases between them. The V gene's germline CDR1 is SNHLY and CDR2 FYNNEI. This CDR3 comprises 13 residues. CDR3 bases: TGTGCCAGCAGTTCTCGGGGCCGTGGGGAGCAGTACTTC. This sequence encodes CASSSRGRGEQYF.

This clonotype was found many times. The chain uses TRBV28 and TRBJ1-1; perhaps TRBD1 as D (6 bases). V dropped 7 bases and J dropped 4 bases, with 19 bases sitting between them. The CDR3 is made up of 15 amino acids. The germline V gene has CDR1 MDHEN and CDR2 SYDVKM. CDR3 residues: CASKSSVEGVTEAFF. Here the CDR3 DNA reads TGTGCCAGCAAATCTTCCGTTGAGGGGGTCACTGAAGCTTTCTTT. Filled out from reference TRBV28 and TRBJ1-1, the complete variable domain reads DVKVTQSSRYLVKRTGEKVFLECVQDMDHENMFWYRQDPGLGLRLIYFSYDVKMKEKGDIPEGYSVSREKKERFSLILESASTNQTSMYLCASKSSVEGVTEAFFGQGTRLTVV.

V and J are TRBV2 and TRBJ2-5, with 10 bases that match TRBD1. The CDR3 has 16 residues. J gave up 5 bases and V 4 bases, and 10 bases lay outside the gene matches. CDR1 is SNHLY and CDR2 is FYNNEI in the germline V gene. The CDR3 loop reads CASSGQGAGPRETQYF. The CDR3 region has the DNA TGTGCCAGCAGTGGACAGGGGGCAGGGCCGCGGGAGACCCAGTACTTC.

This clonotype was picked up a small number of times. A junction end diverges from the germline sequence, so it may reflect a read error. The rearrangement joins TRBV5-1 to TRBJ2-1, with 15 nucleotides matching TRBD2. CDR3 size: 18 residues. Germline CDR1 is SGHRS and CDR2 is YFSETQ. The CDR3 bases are TGCGTCAGCAGCCCGCACCCGGGACTAGCGGGAGGTAACAATGAGCAGTTCTTC. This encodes CVSSPHPGLAGGNNEQFF.

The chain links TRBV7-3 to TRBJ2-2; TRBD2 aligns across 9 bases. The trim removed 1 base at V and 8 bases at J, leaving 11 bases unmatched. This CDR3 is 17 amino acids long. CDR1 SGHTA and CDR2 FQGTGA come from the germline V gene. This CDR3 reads CASSLMAGGPRVGELFF. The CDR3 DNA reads TGTGCCAGCAGCTTAATGGCGGGAGGGCCGCGTGTAGGGGAGCTGTTTTTT.

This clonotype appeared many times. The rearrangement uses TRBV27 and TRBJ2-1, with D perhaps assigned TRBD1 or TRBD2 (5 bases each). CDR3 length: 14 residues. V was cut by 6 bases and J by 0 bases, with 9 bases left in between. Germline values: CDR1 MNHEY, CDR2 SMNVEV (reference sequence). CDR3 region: CASSARGSYNEQFF. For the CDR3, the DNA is TGTGCCAGCAGCGCGAGGGGCTCCTACAATGAGCAGTTCTTC.

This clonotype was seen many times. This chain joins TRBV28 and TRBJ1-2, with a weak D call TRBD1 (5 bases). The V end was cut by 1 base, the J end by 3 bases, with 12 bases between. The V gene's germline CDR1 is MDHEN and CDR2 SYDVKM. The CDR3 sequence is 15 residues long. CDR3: CASSLSWGSDYGYTF. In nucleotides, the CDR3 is TGTGCCAGCAGTTTATCTTGGGGCTCTGACTATGGCTACACCTTC.

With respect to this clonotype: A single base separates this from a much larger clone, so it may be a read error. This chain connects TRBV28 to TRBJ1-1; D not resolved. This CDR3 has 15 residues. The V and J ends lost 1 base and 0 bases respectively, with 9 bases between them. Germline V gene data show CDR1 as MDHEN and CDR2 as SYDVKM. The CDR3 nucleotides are TGTGCCAGCAGTTTATCCCACAGCATGAACACTGAAGCTTTCTTT. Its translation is CASSLSHSMNTEAFF.

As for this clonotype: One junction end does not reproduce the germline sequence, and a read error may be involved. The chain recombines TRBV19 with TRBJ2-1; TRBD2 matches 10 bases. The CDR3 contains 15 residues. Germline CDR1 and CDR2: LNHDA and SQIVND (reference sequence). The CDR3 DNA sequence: TGTGCCAGTAGTATCAGAGCGGGAGGGAGGGATGAGCAGTCCTTC. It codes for CASSIRAGGRDEQSF.

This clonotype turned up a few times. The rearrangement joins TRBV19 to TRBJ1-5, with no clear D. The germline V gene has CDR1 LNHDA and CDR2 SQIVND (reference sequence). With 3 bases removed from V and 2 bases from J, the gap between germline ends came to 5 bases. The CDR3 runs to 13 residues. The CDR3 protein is CASSIRGNQPQHF. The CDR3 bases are TGTGCCAGTAGTATTAGGGGCAATCAGCCCCAGCATTTT.